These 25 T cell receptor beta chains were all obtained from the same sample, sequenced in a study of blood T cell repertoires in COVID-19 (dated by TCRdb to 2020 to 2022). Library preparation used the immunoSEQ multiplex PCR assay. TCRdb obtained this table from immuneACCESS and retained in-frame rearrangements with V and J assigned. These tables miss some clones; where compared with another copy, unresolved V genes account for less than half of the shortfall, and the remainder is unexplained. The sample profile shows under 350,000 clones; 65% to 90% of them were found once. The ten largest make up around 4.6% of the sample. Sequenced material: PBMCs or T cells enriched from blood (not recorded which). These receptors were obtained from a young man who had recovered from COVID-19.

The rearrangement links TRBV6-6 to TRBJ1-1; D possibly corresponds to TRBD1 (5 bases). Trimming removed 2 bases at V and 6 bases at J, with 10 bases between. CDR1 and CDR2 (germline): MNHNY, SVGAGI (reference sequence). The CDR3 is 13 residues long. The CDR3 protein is CASSYGRAAEAFF. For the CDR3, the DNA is TGTGCCAGCAGTTACGGCAGGGCCGCTGAAGCTTTCTTT.

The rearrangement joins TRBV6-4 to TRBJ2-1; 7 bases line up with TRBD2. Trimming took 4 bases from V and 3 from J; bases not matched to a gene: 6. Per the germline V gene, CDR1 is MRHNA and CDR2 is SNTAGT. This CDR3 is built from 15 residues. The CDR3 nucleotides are TGTGCCAGCAGTGGGACTAGAGGGTACTACAATGAGCAGTTCTTC. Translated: CASSGTRGYYNEQFF.

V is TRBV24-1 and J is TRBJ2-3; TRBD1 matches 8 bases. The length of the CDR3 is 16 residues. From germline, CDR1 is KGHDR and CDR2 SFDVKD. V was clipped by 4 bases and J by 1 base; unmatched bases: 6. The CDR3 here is CATSEAGQGRTDTQYF. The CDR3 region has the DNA TGTGCCACCAGTGAAGCAGGACAGGGCCGCACAGATACGCAGTATTTT.

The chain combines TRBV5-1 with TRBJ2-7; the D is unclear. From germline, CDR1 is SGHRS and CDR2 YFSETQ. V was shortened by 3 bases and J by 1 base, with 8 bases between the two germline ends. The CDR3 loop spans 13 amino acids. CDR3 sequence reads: CASSYSESYEQYF. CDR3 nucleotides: TGCGCCAGCAGCTATTCGGAGTCCTACGAGCAGTACTTC.

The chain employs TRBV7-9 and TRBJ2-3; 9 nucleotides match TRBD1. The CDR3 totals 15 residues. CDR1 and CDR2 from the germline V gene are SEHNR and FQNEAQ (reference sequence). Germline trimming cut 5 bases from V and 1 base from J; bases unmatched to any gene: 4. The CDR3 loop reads CASSSRTGGTDTQYF. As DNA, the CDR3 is TGTGCCAGCAGCAGCCGGACAGGGGGCACAGATACGCAGTATTTT.

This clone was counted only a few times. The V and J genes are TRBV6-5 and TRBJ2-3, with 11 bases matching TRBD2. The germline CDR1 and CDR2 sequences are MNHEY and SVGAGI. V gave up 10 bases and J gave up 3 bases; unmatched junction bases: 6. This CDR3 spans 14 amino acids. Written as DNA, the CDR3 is TGTGCCACTTCCGCTAGCGGGAGGACAGATACGCAGTATTTT. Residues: CATSASGRTDTQYF.

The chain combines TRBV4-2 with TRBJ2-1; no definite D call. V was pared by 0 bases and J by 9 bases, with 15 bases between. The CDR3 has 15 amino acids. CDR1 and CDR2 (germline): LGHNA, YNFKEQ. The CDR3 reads CASSQESVSAIEQFF. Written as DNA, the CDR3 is TGTGCCAGCAGCCAAGAGAGCGTCAGCGCCATTGAGCAGTTCTTC.

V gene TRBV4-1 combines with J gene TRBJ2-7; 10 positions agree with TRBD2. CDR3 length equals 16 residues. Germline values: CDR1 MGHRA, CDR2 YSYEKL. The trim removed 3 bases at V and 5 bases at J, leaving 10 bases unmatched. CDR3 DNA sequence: TGCGCCAGCAGCCAGGTCTTACTAGCGGGACTAAACGAGCAGTACTTC. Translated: CASSQVLLAGLNEQYF.

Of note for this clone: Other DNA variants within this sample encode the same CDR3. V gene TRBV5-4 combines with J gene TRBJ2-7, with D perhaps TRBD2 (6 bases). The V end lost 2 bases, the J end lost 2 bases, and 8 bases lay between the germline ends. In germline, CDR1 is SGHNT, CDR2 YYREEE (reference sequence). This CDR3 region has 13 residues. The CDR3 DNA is TGTGCCAGCAGCTTAGCGGGCACCTACGAGCAGTACTTC. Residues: CASSLAGTYEQYF.

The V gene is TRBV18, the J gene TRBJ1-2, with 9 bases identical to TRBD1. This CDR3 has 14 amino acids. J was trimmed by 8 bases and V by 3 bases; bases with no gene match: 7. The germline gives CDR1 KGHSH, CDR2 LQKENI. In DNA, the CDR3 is TGTGCCAGCTCACCCGGGACAGGGAATTGGGGCTACACCTTC. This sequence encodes CASSPGTGNWGYTF.

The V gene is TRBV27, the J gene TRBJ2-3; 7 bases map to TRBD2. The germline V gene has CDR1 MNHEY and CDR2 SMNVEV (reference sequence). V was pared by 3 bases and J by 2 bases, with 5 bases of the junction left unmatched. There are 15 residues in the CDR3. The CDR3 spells CASSFTRLATDTQYF. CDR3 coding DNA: TGTGCCAGCAGTTTCACAAGACTAGCCACAGATACGCAGTATTTT.

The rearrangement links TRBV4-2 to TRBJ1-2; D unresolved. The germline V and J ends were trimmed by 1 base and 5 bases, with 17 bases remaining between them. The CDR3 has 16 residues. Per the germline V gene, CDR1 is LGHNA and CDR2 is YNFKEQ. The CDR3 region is CASSQVWGDGTYGYTF. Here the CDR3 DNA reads TGTGCCAGCAGCCAAGTGTGGGGAGATGGTACATATGGCTACACCTTC.

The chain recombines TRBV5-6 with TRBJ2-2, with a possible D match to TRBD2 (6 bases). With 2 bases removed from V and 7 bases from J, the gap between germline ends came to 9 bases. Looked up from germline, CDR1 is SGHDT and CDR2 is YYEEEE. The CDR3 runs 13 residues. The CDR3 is CASSFGAGGELFF. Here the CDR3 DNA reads TGTGCCAGCAGCTTTGGAGCGGGCGGGGAGCTGTTTTTT. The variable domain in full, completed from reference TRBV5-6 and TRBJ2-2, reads DAGVTQSPTHLIKTRGQQVTLRCSPKSGHDTVSWYQQALGQGPQFIFQYYEEEERQRGNFPDRFSGHQFPNYSSELNVNALLLGDSALYLCASSFGAGGELFFGEGSRLTVL.

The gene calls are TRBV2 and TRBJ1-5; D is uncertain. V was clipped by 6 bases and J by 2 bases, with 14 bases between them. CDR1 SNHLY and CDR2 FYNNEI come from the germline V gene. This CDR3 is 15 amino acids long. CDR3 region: CASSLDRRRNQPQHF. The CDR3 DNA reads TGTGCCAGCAGCCTTGATAGGCGGCGCAATCAGCCCCAGCATTTT. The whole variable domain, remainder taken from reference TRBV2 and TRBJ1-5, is EPEVTQTPSHQVTQMGQEVILRCVPISNHLYFYWYRQILGQKVEFLVSFYNNEISEKSEIFDDQFSVERPDGSNFTLKIRSTKLEDSAMYFCASSLDRRRNQPQHFGDGTRLSIL.

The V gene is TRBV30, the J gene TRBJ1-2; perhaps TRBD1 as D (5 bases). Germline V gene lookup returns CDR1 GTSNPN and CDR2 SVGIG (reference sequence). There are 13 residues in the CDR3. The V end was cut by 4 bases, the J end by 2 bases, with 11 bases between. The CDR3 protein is CAWTGGANYGYTF. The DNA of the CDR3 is TGTGCCTGGACGGGGGGAGCCAACTATGGCTACACCTTC. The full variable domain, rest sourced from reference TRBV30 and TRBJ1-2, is SQTIHQWPATLVQPVGSPLSLECTVEGTSNPNLYWYRQAAGRGLQLLFYSVGIGQISSEVPQNLSASRPQDRQFILSSKKLLLSDSGFYLCAWTGGANYGYTFGSGTRLTVV.

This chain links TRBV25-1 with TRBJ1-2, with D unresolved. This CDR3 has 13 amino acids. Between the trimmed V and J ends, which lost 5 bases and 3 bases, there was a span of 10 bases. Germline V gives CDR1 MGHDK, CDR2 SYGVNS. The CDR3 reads CASSFQEYYGYTF. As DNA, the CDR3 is TGTGCCAGCAGTTTTCAGGAATACTATGGCTACACCTTC.

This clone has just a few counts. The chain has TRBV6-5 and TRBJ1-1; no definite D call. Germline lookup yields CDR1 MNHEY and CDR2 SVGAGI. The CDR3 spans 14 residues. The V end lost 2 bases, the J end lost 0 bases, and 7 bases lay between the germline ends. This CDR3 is CASSYDKLNTEAFF. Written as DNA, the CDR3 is TGTGCCAGCAGTTACGACAAACTGAACACTGAAGCTTTCTTT.

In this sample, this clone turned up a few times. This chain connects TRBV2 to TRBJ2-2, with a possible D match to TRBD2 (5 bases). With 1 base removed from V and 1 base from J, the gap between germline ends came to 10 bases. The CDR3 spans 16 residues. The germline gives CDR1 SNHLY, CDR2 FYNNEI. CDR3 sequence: CASSEVFAGNTGELFF. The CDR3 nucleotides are TGTGCCAGCAGTGAAGTTTTCGCGGGGAACACCGGGGAGCTGTTTTTT.

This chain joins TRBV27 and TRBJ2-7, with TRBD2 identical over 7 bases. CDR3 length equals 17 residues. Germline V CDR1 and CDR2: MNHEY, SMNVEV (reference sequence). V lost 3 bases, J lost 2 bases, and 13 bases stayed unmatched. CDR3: CASSLRPLADKPYEQYF. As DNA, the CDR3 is TGTGCCAGCAGTTTGCGCCCCCTAGCGGATAAGCCCTACGAGCAGTACTTC.

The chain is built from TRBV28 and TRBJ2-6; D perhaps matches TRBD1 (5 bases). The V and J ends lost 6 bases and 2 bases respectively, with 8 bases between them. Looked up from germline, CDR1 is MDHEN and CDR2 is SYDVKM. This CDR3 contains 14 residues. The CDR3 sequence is CASRSGTGANVLTF. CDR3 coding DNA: TGTGCCAGCAGGTCAGGGACTGGGGCCAACGTCCTGACTTTC.

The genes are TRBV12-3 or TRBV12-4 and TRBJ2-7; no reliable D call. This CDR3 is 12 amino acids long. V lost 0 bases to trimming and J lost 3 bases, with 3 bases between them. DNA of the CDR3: TGTGCCAGCAGTTTAGCCTACTACGAGCAGTACTTC. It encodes CASSLAYYEQYF.

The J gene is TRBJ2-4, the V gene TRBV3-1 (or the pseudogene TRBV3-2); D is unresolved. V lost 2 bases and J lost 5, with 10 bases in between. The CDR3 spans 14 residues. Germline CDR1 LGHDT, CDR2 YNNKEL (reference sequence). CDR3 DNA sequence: TGTGCCAGCAGCCAATCGCAGGCCCAAAACATTCAGTACTTC. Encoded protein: CASSQSQAQNIQYF.

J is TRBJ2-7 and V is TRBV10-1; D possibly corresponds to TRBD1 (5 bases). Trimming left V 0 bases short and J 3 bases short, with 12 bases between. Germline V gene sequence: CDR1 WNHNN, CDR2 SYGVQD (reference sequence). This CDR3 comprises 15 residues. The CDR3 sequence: CASSESRARDYEQYF. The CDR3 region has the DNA TGCGCCAGCAGTGAGTCAAGGGCCAGGGACTACGAGCAGTACTTC.

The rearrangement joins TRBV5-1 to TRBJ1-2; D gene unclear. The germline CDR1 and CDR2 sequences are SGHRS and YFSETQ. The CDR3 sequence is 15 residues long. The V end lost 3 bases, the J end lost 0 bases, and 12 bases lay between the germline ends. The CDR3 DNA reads TGCGCCAGCAGCTCGCGCCCTGAAGCTAACTATGGCTACACCTTC. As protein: CASSSRPEANYGYTF.

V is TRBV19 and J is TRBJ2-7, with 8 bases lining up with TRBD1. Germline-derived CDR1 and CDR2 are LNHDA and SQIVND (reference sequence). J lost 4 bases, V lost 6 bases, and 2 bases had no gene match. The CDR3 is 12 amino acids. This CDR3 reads CASSDRGYEQYF. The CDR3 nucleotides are TGTGCCAGTAGCGACAGGGGTTACGAGCAGTACTTC.